The 10 T cell receptor beta chains listed next were all sequenced from one sample in a study of blood T cell repertoires in COVID-19. Repertoires were generated with immunoSEQ multiplex PCR, while TCRdb's copy carries only in-frame clones and drops some. The table shows about 350,000 clones, with about 90% occurring only once. Sequencing was performed on PBMCs or T cells enriched from blood (not recorded which). The receptor source for this set is a woman aged 25 to 39 who had recovered from COVID-19.

This clone was counted a few times. The CDR3 loop is CASSAPEIYSNQPQHF. The CDR3 DNA reads as TGTGCCAGCAGTGCTCCTGAGATTTATAGCAATCAGCCCCAGCATTTT. This chain uses TRBV2 with TRBJ1-5; D uncertain. Germline V gene data show CDR1 as SNHLY and CDR2 as FYNNEI. CDR3 size: 16 residues. V shed 4 bases and J shed 0 bases, with 13 bases lying between them. Based on the CDR3 plus reference TRBV2 and TRBJ1-5, the full variable domain is EPEVTQTPSHQVTQMGQEVILRCVPISNHLYFYWYRQILGQKVEFLVSFYNNEISEKSEIFDDQFSVERPDGSNFTLKIRSTKLEDSAMYFCASSAPEIYSNQPQHFGDGTRLSIL.

Only a few counts were recorded for this clone. This rearrangement joins TRBV5-1 to TRBJ1-6; possible D gene TRBD1, 6 bases. The CDR3 contains 16 residues. The germline CDR1 and CDR2 sequences are SGHRS and YFSETQ. Trimming shortened V by 2 bases and J by 6 bases, and 15 bases separated the two germline ends. The CDR3: CASSFSPTGPNSPLHF. Here the CDR3 DNA reads TGCGCCAGCAGCTTCTCACCGACAGGCCCTAATTCACCCCTCCACTTT.

The chain recombines TRBV13 with TRBJ2-1; a weak D match, TRBD1 (5 bases). Germline V gene lookup returns CDR1 PRHDT and CDR2 FYEKMQ (reference sequence). Trimming took off 4 bases at V and 4 bases at J, with 26 bases between the two ends. The CDR3 length is 19 residues. As DNA, the CDR3 is TGTGCCAGCAGCTCTGAACACTCTGACAGCCTACGGTATTACAATGAGCAGTTCTTC. It yields the protein CASSSEHSDSLRYYNEQFF.

This chain joins TRBV3-1 (or the pseudogene TRBV3-2) and TRBJ2-7; 9 nucleotides line up with TRBD1. Germline V lookup: CDR1 LGHDT, CDR2 YNNKEL (reference sequence). The V gene end was trimmed by 1 base and the J gene end by 4 bases; junction bases not matched to a gene: 5. This CDR3 contains 15 residues. CDR3: CASSQVGTGTYEQYF. CDR3 nucleotide sequence: TGTGCCAGCAGCCAAGTCGGGACAGGGACTTACGAGCAGTACTTC.

This clone was counted between two and nine times. V gene TRBV6-1 combines with J gene TRBJ1-2, with D possibly matching TRBD1 (5 bases). V lost 3 bases and J lost 5, with 16 bases in between. The CDR3 extends over 15 amino acids. Germline assignment: CDR1 MNHNS and CDR2 SASEGT. The CDR3 here is CASSEPQGSQYGYTF. For the CDR3, the DNA is TGTGCCAGCAGTGAGCCCCAGGGCAGCCAGTATGGCTACACCTTC.

This rearrangement joins TRBV7-9 to TRBJ1-5; a possible D gene is TRBD1 (5 bases). The CDR3 totals 13 residues. V was pared by 8 bases and J by 6 bases, with 14 bases between. Germline CDR1 SEHNR, CDR2 FQNEAQ (reference sequence). The DNA for the CDR3 is TGTGCCAGCGGGGGGTCTCTGGGTCAGCCCCAGCATTTT. Residues: CASGGSLGQPQHF.

The chain uses TRBV28 and TRBJ2-7; D possibly corresponds to TRBD2 (5 bases). V lost 2 bases to trimming and J lost 2 bases, with 16 bases between them. The V gene's germline CDR1 is MDHEN and CDR2 SYDVKM. The CDR3 spans 16 residues. For the CDR3, the DNA is TGTGCCAGCAGTTTAATCCGGGCAGCGGTTACCTACGAGCAGTACTTC. Protein sequence: CASSLIRAAVTYEQYF.

This sequence joins TRBV27 and TRBJ2-5; possibly TRBD2 for D (6 bases). V was cut by 3 bases and J by 5 bases, with 10 bases left in between. The CDR3 loop spans 13 amino acids. The germline CDR1 and CDR2 sequences are MNHEY and SMNVEV (reference sequence). Written as DNA, the CDR3 is TGTGCCAGCAGTTTCAGGGCGGGGGAGACCCAGTACTTC. It translates to CASSFRAGETQYF.

About this clone itself: Other DNA sequences from this sample encode an identical CDR3 as well. The genes are TRBV12-3 or TRBV12-4 and TRBJ2-1; D is undetermined. Trimming took 4 bases from V and 7 from J, leaving 5 bases between them. The CDR3 consists of 11 residues. CDR3: CASSYSNEQFF. The DNA for the CDR3 is TGTGCCAGCAGTTACTCTAATGAGCAGTTCTTC.

The J gene is TRBJ1-4, the V gene TRBV19, with D maybe TRBD1 (5 bases). This CDR3 region has 13 residues. Trimming left V 1 base short and J 7 bases short, with 7 bases between. The germline CDR1 and CDR2 sequences are LNHDA and SQIVND (reference sequence). The CDR3 bases are TGTGCCAGTAGTATAGTAGGGGCTGAAAAACTGTTTTTT. Translated, it gives CASSIVGAEKLFF.